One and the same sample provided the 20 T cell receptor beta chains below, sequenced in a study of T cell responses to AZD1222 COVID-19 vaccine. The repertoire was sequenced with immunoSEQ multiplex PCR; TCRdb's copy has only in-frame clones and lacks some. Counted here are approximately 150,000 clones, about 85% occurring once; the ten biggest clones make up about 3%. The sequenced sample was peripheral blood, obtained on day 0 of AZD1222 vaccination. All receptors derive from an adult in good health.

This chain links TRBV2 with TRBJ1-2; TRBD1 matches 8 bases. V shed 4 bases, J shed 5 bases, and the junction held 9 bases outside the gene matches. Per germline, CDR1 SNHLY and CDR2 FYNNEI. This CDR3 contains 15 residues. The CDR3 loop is CASSATGDKAYGYTF. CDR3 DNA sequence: TGTGCCAGCAGTGCGACAGGGGACAAAGCATATGGCTACACCTTC.

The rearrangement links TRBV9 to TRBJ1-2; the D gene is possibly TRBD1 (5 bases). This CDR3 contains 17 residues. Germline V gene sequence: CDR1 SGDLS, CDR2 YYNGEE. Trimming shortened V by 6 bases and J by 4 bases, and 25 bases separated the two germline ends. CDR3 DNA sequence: TGTGCCAGCACCGTGGGGGGTACCCTAGGGGTAGGCTATGGCTACACCTTC. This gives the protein CASTVGGTLGVGYGYTF.

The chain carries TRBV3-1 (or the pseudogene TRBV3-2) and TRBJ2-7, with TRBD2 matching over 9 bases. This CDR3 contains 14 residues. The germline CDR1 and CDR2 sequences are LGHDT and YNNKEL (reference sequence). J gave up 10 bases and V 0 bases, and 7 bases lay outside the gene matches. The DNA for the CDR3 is TGTGCCAGCAGCCAAGAAGGCCTAGCGGGACCCCAGTACTTC. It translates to CASSQEGLAGPQYF.

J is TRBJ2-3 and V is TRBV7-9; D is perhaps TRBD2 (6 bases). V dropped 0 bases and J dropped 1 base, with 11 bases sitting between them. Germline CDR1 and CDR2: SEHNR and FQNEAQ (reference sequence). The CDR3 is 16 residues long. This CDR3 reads CASSLAVAVGTDTQYF. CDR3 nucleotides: TGTGCCAGCAGCTTAGCGGTAGCGGTAGGCACAGATACGCAGTATTTT.

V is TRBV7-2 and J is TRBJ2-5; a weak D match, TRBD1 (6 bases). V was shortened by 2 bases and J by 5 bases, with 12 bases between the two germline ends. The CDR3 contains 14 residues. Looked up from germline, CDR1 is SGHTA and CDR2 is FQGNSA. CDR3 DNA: TGTGCCAGCAGCTTATACAGGGAAAGGGAGACCCAGTACTTC. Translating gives CASSLYRERETQYF.

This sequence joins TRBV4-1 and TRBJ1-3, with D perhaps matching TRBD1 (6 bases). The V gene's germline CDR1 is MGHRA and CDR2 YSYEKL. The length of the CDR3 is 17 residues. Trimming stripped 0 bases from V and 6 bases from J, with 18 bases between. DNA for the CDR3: TGCGCCAGCAGCCAAGATCCGACCTACAGGGTAGCAAACACCATATATTTT. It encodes CASSQDPTYRVANTIYF.

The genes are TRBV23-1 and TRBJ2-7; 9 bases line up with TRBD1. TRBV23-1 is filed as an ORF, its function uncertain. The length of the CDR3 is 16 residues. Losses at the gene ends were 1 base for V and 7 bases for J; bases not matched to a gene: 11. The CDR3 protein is CASSQFPPGQGREQYF. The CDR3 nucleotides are TGCGCCAGCAGTCAATTCCCGCCGGGACAGGGTCGGGAGCAGTACTTC.

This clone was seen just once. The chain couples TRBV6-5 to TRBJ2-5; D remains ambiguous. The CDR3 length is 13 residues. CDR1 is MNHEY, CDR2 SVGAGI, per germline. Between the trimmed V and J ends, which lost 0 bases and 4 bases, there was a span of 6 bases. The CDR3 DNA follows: TGTGCCAGCAGTTACTCCGGCCCAGAGACCCAGTACTTC. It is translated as CASSYSGPETQYF.

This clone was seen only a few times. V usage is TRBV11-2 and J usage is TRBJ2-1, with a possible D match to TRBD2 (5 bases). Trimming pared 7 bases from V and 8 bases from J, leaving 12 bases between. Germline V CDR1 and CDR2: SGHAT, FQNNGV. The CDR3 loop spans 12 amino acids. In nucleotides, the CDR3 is TGTGCCAGCAACGAGGCAGCGGATGAGCAGTTCTTC. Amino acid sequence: CASNEAADEQFF.

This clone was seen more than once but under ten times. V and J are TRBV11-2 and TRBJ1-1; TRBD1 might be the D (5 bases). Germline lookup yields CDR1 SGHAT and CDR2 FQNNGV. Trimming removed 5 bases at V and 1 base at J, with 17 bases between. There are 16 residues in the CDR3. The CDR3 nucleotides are TGTGCCAGCAGCCCCCCGGCGGCAGGGCCGAACACTGAAGCTTTCTTT. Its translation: CASSPPAAGPNTEAFF.

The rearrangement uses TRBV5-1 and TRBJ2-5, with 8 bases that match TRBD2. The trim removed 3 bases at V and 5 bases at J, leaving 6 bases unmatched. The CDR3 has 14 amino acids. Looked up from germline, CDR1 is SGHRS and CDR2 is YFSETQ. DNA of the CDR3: TGCGCCAGCAGCTGGGGGACTAGAGGGGAGACCCAGTACTTC. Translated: CASSWGTRGETQYF.

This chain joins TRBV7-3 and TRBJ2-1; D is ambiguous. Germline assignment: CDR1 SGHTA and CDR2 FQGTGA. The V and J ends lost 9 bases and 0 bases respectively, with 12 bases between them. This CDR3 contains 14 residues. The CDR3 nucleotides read TGTGCCAGGAAGGACCGCGACTCCTACAATGAGCAGTTCTTC. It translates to CARKDRDSYNEQFF.

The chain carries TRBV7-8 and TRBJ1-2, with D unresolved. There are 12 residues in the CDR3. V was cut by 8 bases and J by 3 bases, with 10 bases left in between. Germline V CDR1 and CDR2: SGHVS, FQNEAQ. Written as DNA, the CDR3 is TGTGCCAGCGGCCTCTTTGACTATGGCTACACCTTC. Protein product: CASGLFDYGYTF.

CDR3 amino acids: CASSVGAGGLWGYTF. CDR3 bases: TGTGCCAGCAGTGTAGGGGCAGGGGGCTTGTGGGGCTACACCTTC. The V and J genes are TRBV2 and TRBJ1-2; 8 bases agree with TRBD1. J was trimmed by 8 bases and V by 4 bases; bases with no gene match: 12. The CDR3 sequence is 15 residues long. Looked up from germline, CDR1 is SNHLY and CDR2 is FYNNEI.

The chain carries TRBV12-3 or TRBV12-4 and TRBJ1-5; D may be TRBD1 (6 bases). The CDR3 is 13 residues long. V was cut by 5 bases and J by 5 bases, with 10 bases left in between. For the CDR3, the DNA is TGTGCCAGCAGTAAAACAGGGTATCAGCCCCAGCATTTT. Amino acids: CASSKTGYQPQHF.

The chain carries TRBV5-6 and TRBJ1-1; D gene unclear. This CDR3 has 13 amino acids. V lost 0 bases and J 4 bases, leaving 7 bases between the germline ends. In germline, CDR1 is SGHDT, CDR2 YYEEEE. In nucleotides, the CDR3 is TGTGCCAGCAGCTTGGTCCGAGGCACTGAAGCTTTCTTT. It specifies CASSLVRGTEAFF.

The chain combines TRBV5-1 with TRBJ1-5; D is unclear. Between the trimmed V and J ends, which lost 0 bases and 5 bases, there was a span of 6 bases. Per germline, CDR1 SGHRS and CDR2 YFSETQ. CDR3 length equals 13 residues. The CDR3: CASSLERDQPQHF. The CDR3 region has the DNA TGCGCCAGCAGCTTGGAAAGGGATCAGCCCCAGCATTTT.

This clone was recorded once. CDR3 amino acids: CASSQGFIVNTEAFF. CDR3 in DNA: TGTGCCAGCAGCCAAGGGTTCATAGTGAACACTGAAGCTTTCTTT. The chain combines TRBV3-1 (or the pseudogene TRBV3-2) with TRBJ1-1, with D uncertain. The CDR3 loop spans 15 amino acids. In germline, CDR1 is LGHDT, CDR2 YNNKEL (reference sequence). Trimming shortened V by 1 base and J by 0 bases, and 9 bases separated the two germline ends.

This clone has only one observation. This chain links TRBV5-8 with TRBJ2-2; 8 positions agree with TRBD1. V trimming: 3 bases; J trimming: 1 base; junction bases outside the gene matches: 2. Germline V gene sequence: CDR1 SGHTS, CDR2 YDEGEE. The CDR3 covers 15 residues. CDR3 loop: CASSSGQVNTGELFF. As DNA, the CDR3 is TGTGCCAGCAGCTCGGGACAGGTGAACACCGGGGAGCTGTTTTTT.

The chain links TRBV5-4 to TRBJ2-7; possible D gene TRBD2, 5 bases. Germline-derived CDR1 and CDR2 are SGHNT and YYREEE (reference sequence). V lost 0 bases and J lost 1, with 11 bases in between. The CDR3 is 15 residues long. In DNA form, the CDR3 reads TGTGCCAGCAGCTTGGCGGGGAGACCTTCCTACGAGCAGTACTTC. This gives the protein CASSLAGRPSYEQYF.